This is a list of T cell receptor beta chains from one sample in a study of beta chain features in type 1 diabetes. Profiling relied on immunoSEQ multiplex PCR, and the TCRdb table lists in-frame clones only, not all of them. Here the sample spans approximately 120,000 clones, 40% being singletons. Sequencing was carried out using stem cell memory CD4+ T cells from blood. These receptors were obtained from a woman younger than 30 in good health. The CDR3 runs from the conserved cysteine through the conserved F or W. The order of the fields is J gene, V gene, clone size, D gene, CDR3 length, CDR3 protein, CDR3 DNA. The D gene is left open where the match is weak. Some rows mark clone size as missing; the rest say once, few, many or name a class of expanded clone.

TRBJ2-5,TRBV2,-,TRBD2,15,CASSARLAEGETQYF,TGTGCCAGCAGTGCGCGGCTAGCGGAGGGCGAGACCCAGTACTTC
TRBJ2-3,TRBV7-2,-,TRBD2,19,CASSLDGTSGRSRTDTQYF,TGTGCCAGCAGCTTAGACGGGACTAGCGGGAGGAGTCGCACAGATACGCAGTATTTT
TRBJ1-2,TRBV11-2,few,-,14,CASSFRAQNYGYTF,TGTGCCAGCAGCTTCAGGGCCCAAAACTATGGCTACACCTTC
TRBJ2-7,TRBV5-1,-,-,15,CASSSELDNTYEQYF,TGCGCCAGCAGCTCAGAACTAGACAACACCTACGAGCAGTACTTC
TRBJ1-1,TRBV29-1,few,TRBD1,12,CSVRYRDREAFF,TGCAGCGTTCGATACCGGGACAGAGAAGCTTTCTTT
TRBJ2-1,TRBV11-2,-,TRBD2,16,CASSQGLAGSYNEQFF,TGTGCCAGCAGCCAAGGACTAGCGGGCTCCTACAATGAGCAGTTCTTC
TRBJ2-1,TRBV4-2,once,TRBD1,13,CASSQAGGSEQFF,TGTGCCAGCAGCCAAGCAGGGGGAAGTGAGCAGTTCTTC
TRBJ2-5,TRBV5-1,-,TRBD1,16,CASSWTGVPVQETQYF,TGCGCCAGCAGCTGGACAGGGGTCCCCGTCCAAGAGACCCAGTACTTC
TRBJ2-5,TRBV19,-,TRBD2,15,CASRPTSGRGETQYF,TGTGCCAGTAGACCGACTAGCGGGAGGGGAGAGACCCAGTACTTC
TRBJ1-5,TRBV7-9,-,-,14,CASSFHGGHQPQHF,TGTGCCAGCAGCTTCCACGGGGGGCATCAGCCCCAGCATTTT
TRBJ2-1,TRBV19,few,-,16,CASSFPGFTSSVEQFF,TGTGCCAGTAGTTTCCCCGGTTTTACGTCTTCCGTTGAGCAGTTCTTC
TRBJ2-2,TRBV2,few,TRBD1,14,CASIRQGVTGELFF,TGTGCCAGCATTCGACAGGGGGTCACCGGGGAGCTGTTTTTT
TRBJ2-1,TRBV27,-,TRBD2,16,CASSPRLAGSYNEQFF,TGTGCCAGCAGTCCCCGACTAGCGGGTTCCTACAATGAGCAGTTCTTC
TRBJ2-7,TRBV4-3,-,-,14,CASGRPGETYEQYF,TGCGCCAGCGGCAGGCCGGGAGAGACCTACGAGCAGTACTTC
TRBJ2-1,TRBV11-2,few,TRBD2,15,CASSLGGRASYEQFF,TGTGCCAGCAGCTTAGGAGGGAGGGCCTCCTATGAGCAGTTCTTC
TRBJ2-3,TRBV5-1,few,-,14,CASSLAGRADTQYF,TGCGCCAGCAGCTTGGCTGGGAGAGCAGATACGCAGTATTTT
TRBJ2-5,TRBV29-1,few,TRBD2,16,CSVTPTSGRAWGTQYF,TGCAGCGTGACCCCGACTAGCGGGAGGGCCTGGGGGACCCAGTACTTC
TRBJ2-1,TRBV7-2,-,TRBD2,16,CASSSQPGLAGIEQFF,TGTGCCAGCAGCTCCCAACCGGGACTAGCGGGAATTGAGCAGTTCTTC
TRBJ2-7,TRBV7-2,few,-,12,CASSQTGYQQYF,TGTGCCAGCAGTCAAACAGGGTACCAGCAGTACTTC
TRBJ2-1,TRBV7-2,-,TRBD2,16,CASSLTPAGVSNEQFF,TGTGCCAGCAGCCTAACGCCAGCGGGAGTATCCAATGAGCAGTTCTTC
TRBJ2-3,TRBV7-3,once,TRBD2,18,CASSPMGGRILARDTQYF,TGTGCCAGCAGCCCCATGGGCGGGAGGATCCTAGCACGGGATACGCAGTATTTT
TRBJ2-5,TRBV7-9,few,-,14,CASSPRTGQETQYF,TGTGCCAGCAGCCCGCGGACGGGACAAGAGACCCAGTACTTC
TRBJ2-5,TRBV4-1,-,-,13,CASSQVPRETQYF,TGCGCCAGCAGCCAAGTCCCGAGAGAGACCCAGTACTTC
TRBJ2-1,TRBV15,-,TRBD2,16,CATSREELAGGYEQFF,TGTGCCACCAGCAGAGAGGAGCTAGCGGGAGGGTATGAGCAGTTCTTC
TRBJ1-1,TRBV19,-,TRBD1,14,CASIRTGGWTEAFF,TGTGCCAGTATTAGGACAGGGGGATGGACTGAAGCTTTCTTT
TRBJ2-7,TRBV28,once,TRBD2,16,CASSNSGSPKGDEQYF,TGTGCCAGCAGTAATAGCGGGAGTCCCAAGGGGGACGAGCAGTACTTC
TRBJ2-3,TRBV6-5,few,-,12,CASSSYGGTQYF,TGTGCCAGCAGTTCTTACGGCGGTACGCAGTATTTT
TRBJ2-7,TRBV5-1,-,TRBD1,15,CASSLGHRGKHEQYF,TGCGCCAGCAGCTTAGGTCACAGGGGAAAGCACGAGCAGTACTTC
TRBJ1-2,TRBV4-1,-,TRBD1,15,CASSRDRGYVYGYTF,TGCGCCAGCAGCCGCGACAGGGGTTACGTTTATGGCTACACCTTC
TRBJ2-3,TRBV5-5,few,TRBD2,15,CASSPAGLAGSKQYF,TGTGCCAGCAGCCCGGCGGGACTAGCGGGATCGAAGCAGTATTTT
TRBJ2-3,TRBV30,-,-,14,CAWSRGLSTDTQYF,TGTGCCTGGAGCCGAGGGCTGAGCACAGATACGCAGTATTTT
TRBJ2-7,TRBV19,-,-,12,CASSIHPYEQYF,TGTGCCAGTAGTATTCATCCCTACGAGCAGTACTTC
TRBJ2-7,TRBV28,few,TRBD2,15,CASRGLAGGPGEQYF,TGTGCCAGCAGGGGACTAGCGGGAGGCCCCGGCGAGCAGTACTTC
TRBJ2-1,TRBV6-5,-,-,14,CASSSQDHYNEQFF,TGTGCCAGCAGTTCACAGGACCACTACAATGAGCAGTTCTTC
TRBJ2-7,TRBV9,-,TRBD1,15,CASSAGQGVLYEQYF,TGTGCCAGCAGCGCCGGACAGGGCGTTCTCTACGAGCAGTACTTC
TRBJ2-3,TRBV10-3,-,TRBD2,17,CAIRLAGGLAGTDTQYF,TGTGCCATCAGACTAGCGGGAGGGCTTGCCGGCACAGATACGCAGTATTTT
TRBJ1-5,TRBV5-6,once,-,15,CASSPSPGVTQPQHF,TGTGCCAGCAGCCCTAGTCCCGGGGTAACACAGCCCCAGCATTTT
TRBJ2-2,TRBV27,few,-,15,CASSLSTGNTGELFF,TGTGCCAGCAGTTTATCGACTGGGAACACCGGGGAGCTGTTTTTT
TRBJ2-1,TRBV27,-,TRBD2,17,CASSPALASGGYNEQFF,TGTGCCAGCAGTCCAGCCCTCGCATCGGGAGGGTACAATGAGCAGTTCTTC
TRBJ1-2,TRBV25-1,few,-,14,CASSDIQYNYGYTF,TGTGCCAGCAGTGATATACAGTATAACTATGGCTACACCTTC
TRBJ1-1,TRBV4-3,few,TRBD1,16,CASSRGPGQGNTEAFF,TGCGCCAGCAGCCGAGGACCCGGACAGGGGAACACTGAAGCTTTCTTT
TRBJ2-2,TRBV28,few,-,12,CASRRPPGELFF,TGTGCCAGCAGGCGTCCCCCGGGGGAGCTGTTTTTT
TRBJ2-2,TRBV9,-,-,16,CASSPHSKSPTGELFF,TGTGCCAGCAGCCCCCATAGCAAGAGTCCAACCGGGGAGCTGTTTTTT
TRBJ1-5,TRBV28,-,-,16,CASSLSFGHNNQPQHF,TGTGCCAGCAGTTTATCGTTCGGACACAACAATCAGCCCCAGCATTTT
TRBJ2-7,TRBV27,few,TRBD2,14,CASRPLAGVNEQYF,TGTGCCAGCAGGCCACTTGCGGGAGTAAATGAGCAGTACTTC
TRBJ1-2,TRBV20-1,-,-,11,CTGGTVYGYTF,TGCACAGGCGGGACTGTCTATGGCTACACCTTC
TRBJ2-1,TRBV11-2,-,TRBD2,18,CASSLEKRSSGSYNEQFF,TGTGCCAGCAGCTTAGAAAAAAGGTCTAGCGGGTCCTACAATGAGCAGTTCTTC
TRBJ2-7,TRBV6-6,-,-,13,CASSSGAFSEQYF,TGTGCCAGCAGTTCAGGGGCATTTTCGGAGCAGTACTTC
TRBJ1-3,TRBV6-5,-,-,16,CASSYGGAQSGNTIYF,TGTGCCAGCAGTTACGGGGGGGCGCAGTCTGGAAACACCATATATTTT
TRBJ2-3,TRBV29-1,-,-,14,CSLGLGLLINTQYF,TGCAGTCTAGGGTTAGGACTGCTCATAAATACGCAGTATTTT